The 8 T cell receptor beta chains presented below share a single source sample, sequenced in a study of blood T cell repertoires in COVID-19. Here immunoSEQ multiplex PCR was the method, and the copy in TCRdb shows in-frame clones only, minus some. The sample has about 110,000 clones; more than 70% are singletons. Sequencing was performed on peripheral blood. The receptor set was obtained from a man between 65 and 85 years old with acute or convalescent COVID-19.

The chain has TRBV15 and TRBJ1-5; TRBD1 matches 11 bases. This CDR3 has 16 residues. CDR1 is LNHNV and CDR2 is YYDKDF in the germline V gene (reference sequence). The V segment lost 1 base and the J segment 5 bases; nucleotides outside the gene matches: 4. The CDR3 DNA is TGTGCCACCAGCAGAGTCGGACAGGGGGCTTATCAGCCCCAGCATTTT. The encoded protein is CATSRVGQGAYQPQHF.

This clone was seen a single time. The chain carries TRBV7-2 and TRBJ1-6; D ambiguous. The CDR3 runs 16 residues. Trimming cost V 0 bases and J 6 bases, with 12 bases left between them. Per germline, CDR1 SGHTA and CDR2 FQGNSA. The CDR3 sequence is CASSLALHPSNSPLHF. CDR3 coding DNA: TGTGCCAGCAGCTTAGCGCTGCATCCGAGTAATTCACCCCTCCACTTT.

The J gene is TRBJ1-5, the V gene TRBV18; 8 nucleotides agree with TRBD1. Germline-derived CDR1 and CDR2 are KGHSH and LQKENI. The CDR3 is made up of 14 amino acids. The V gene end was trimmed by 3 bases and the J gene end by 5 bases; junction bases not matched to a gene: 3. CDR3 residues: CASSPDRADQPQHF. For the CDR3, the DNA is TGTGCCAGCTCACCGGACAGGGCCGATCAGCCCCAGCATTTT.

The V gene is TRBV7-3, the J gene TRBJ2-6; D unresolved. Trimming took off 2 bases at V and 0 bases at J, with 11 bases between the two ends. Per germline, CDR1 SGHTA and CDR2 FQGTGA. CDR3 size: 17 residues. The CDR3 sequence is CASSLSQVRSGANVLTF. The CDR3 DNA sequence: TGTGCCAGCAGCTTATCCCAGGTTCGCTCTGGGGCCAACGTCCTGACTTTC.

A note on this clone: In the same sample, other DNA sequences code for this CDR3. The chain uses TRBV3-1 (or the pseudogene TRBV3-2) and TRBJ2-7; weak D call: TRBD2 (5 bases). This CDR3 has 14 residues. The V gene lost 4 bases and the J gene lost 0 bases, with 10 bases spanning the gap. Germline V lookup: CDR1 LGHDT, CDR2 YNNKEL (reference sequence). CDR3 coding DNA: TGTGCCAGCAGCCGCGGTGGAGGCTCCTACGAGCAGTACTTC. Protein product: CASSRGGGSYEQYF.

This clone was found a few times. The chain joins TRBV6-2 or TRBV6-3 to TRBJ1-4; D is perhaps TRBD1 (5 bases). Germline CDR1 and CDR2: MNHEY and SVGEGT. This CDR3 contains 15 residues. The germline V and J ends were trimmed by 0 bases and 8 bases, with 13 bases remaining between them. The CDR3 here is CASSYSIGDFEKLFF. The CDR3 nucleotides are TGTGCCAGCAGTTACTCGATAGGGGATTTCGAAAAACTGTTTTTT.

This clone was observed a few times. The chain has TRBV4-3 and TRBJ2-7; 9 nucleotides match TRBD1. The ends lost 3 bases at V and 0 bases at J; junction bases unmatched: 9. CDR1 and CDR2 from the germline V gene are LGHNA and YSLEER. CDR3 length: 17 residues. CDR3 in amino acids: CASSQGWGGQGSYEQYF. CDR3 coding DNA: TGCGCCAGCAGCCAGGGCTGGGGGGGACAGGGCTCCTACGAGCAGTACTTC.

The CDR3: CASSLRAGANPYEQYF. CDR3 nucleotide sequence: TGTGCCAGCAGCTTAAGAGCGGGGGCGAACCCCTACGAGCAGTACTTC. This chain links TRBV5-5 with TRBJ2-7; 8 bases align to TRBD2. The V gene end was trimmed by 2 bases and the J gene end by 2 bases; junction bases not matched to a gene: 9. CDR3 size: 16 residues. The germline V gene encodes CDR1 SGHKS and CDR2 YYEKEE (reference sequence).